This TCR beta chain was identified during a study of metastatic and nonmetastatic thyroid tumors. Turning to the study itself: Across peripheral blood and tumor or nodule tissue samples taken from malignant and benign thyroid patients, the repertoires were compared with one another.

All patients were treatment-naive before thyroid surgery. Germline lookup yields CDR1 MDHEN and CDR2 SYDVKM. Losses at the gene ends were 8 bases for V and 10 bases for J; bases not matched to a gene: 24. The CDR3 is 17 residues long. TCRdb reanalyzed the PCR reads via MiXCR. The repertoire holds tens of thousands of clones, with under 15% as singletons. The receptor was isolated from a female donor with papillary thyroid cancer or a benign thyroid nodule (not recorded which). Some clones in this sample may be carry-over from other donors' samples. Sample: tumor tissue. The chain is built from TRBV28 and TRBJ2-7; 9 bases map to TRBD1. The CDR3 loop reads CASWRPGQGVSPYYQYF. The CDR3, as DNA: TGTGCCAGCTGGCGCCCGGGACAGGGCGTTTCGCCCTACTATCAGTACTTC.